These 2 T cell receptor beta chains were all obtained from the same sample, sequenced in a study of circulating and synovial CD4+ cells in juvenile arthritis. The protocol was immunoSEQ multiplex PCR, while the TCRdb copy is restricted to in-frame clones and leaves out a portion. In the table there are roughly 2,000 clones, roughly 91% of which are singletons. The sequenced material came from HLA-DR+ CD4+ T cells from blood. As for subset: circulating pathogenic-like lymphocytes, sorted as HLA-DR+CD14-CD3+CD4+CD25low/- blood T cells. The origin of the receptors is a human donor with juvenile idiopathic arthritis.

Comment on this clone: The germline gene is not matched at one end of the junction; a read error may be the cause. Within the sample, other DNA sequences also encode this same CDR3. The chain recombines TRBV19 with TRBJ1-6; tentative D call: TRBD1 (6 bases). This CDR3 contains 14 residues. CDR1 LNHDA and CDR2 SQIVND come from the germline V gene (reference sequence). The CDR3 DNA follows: TGTGCCAGTAGTAGGGACACCTATAATTCCCCCCTCCACTTT. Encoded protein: CASSRDTYNSPLHF.

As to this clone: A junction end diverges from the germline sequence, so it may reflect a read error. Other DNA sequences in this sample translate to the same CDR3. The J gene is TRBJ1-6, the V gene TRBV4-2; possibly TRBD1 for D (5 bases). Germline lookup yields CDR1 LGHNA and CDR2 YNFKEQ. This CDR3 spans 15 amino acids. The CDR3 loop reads CASSHSQGYNSPLHF. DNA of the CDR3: TGTGCCAGCAGCCACTCCCAGGGTTATAATTCCCCCCTCCACTTT.